The present TCR beta chain was sequenced within a study of graft-versus-host responses after intestinal transplantation. Study-wide background: Among the recipients, all got anti-thymocyte globulin induction and then tacrolimus and steroids for about three years.

In this sample, this clone turned up once. Antigen specificity is unknown. Germline-derived CDR1 and CDR2 are MNHEY and SMNVEV (reference sequence). Trimming shortened V by 6 bases and J by 9 bases, and 18 bases separated the two germline ends. The CDR3 runs 14 residues. The data were produced by immunoSEQ multiplex PCR, yet TCRdb's version contains in-frame clones alone and is incomplete. The sample lists some 110,000 clones, roughly 92% seen once, with about 0.25% in the top ten. This material consisted of unstimulated CD4+ T cells sorted from spleen or lymph node cells, taken before transplant. The clonotype originates from a human donor who was the organ donor for an intestinal transplant. The rearrangement uses TRBV27 and TRBJ2-1, with D possibly TRBD1 on 6 matching bases. CDR3 coding DNA: TGTGCCAGCAGACCAATAACAGGGATGGTTGAGCAGTTCTTC. It is translated as CASRPITGMVEQFF.